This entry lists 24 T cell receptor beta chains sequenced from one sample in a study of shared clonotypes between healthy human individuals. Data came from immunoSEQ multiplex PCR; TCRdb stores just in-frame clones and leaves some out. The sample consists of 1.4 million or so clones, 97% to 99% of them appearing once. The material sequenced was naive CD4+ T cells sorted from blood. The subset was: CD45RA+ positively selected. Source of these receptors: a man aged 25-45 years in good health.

DNA of the CDR3: TGTGCCAGCAGTGGGGAGGACTTCCGAACCGGGGAGCTGTTTTTT. Translated, it gives CASSGEDFRTGELFF. This chain joins TRBV2 and TRBJ2-2; possible D gene TRBD2, 6 bases. Trimming stripped 4 bases from V and 5 bases from J, with 14 bases between. The germline V gene encodes CDR1 SNHLY and CDR2 FYNNEI. This CDR3 region has 15 residues. Filled out from reference TRBV2 and TRBJ2-2, the complete variable domain reads EPEVTQTPSHQVTQMGQEVILRCVPISNHLYFYWYRQILGQKVEFLVSFYNNEISEKSEIFDDQFSVERPDGSNFTLKIRSTKLEDSAMYFCASSGEDFRTGELFFGEGSRLTVL.

The CDR3 DNA sequence: TGCAGCGGACAGGGGTCGGCTCGTTTGCCTGGCCCTGAAGCTTTCTTT. This gives the protein CSGQGSARLPGPEAFF. This rearrangement joins TRBV29-1 to TRBJ1-1; TRBD1 matches at 8 bases. CDR1 and CDR2 from the germline V gene are SQVTM and ANQGSEA. This CDR3 comprises 16 residues. The junction had 19 bases not matched to a gene; V was cut back by 7 bases and J by 6 bases.

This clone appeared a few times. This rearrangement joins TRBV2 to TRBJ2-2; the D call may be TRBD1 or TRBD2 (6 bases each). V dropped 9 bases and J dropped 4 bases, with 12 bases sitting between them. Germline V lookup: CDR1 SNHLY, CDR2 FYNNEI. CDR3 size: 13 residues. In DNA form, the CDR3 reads TGTGCCAGAGGGGGGCTTGGCACCGGGGAGCTGTTTTTT. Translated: CARGGLGTGELFF.

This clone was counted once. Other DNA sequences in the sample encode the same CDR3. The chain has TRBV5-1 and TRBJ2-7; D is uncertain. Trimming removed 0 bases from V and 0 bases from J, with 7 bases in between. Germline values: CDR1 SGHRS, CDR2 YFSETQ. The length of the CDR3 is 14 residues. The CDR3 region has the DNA TGCGCCAGCAGCTTGGATGGAAGCTCCTACGAGCAGTACTTC. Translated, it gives CASSLDGSSYEQYF.

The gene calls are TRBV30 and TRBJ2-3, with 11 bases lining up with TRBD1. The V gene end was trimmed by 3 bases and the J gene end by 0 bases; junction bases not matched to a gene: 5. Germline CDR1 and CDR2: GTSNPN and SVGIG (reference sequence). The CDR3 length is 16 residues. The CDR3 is CAWRSGQGASTDTQYF. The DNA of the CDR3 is TGTGCCTGGAGGTCAGGACAGGGGGCTAGCACAGATACGCAGTATTTT.

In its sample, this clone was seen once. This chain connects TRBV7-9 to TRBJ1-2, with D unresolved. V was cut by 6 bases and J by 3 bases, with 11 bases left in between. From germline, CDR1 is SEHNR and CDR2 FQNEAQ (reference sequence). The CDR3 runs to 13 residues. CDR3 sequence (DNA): TGTGCCAGCAGGGGAGTCGGGGACTATGGCTACACCTTC. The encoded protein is CASRGVGDYGYTF.

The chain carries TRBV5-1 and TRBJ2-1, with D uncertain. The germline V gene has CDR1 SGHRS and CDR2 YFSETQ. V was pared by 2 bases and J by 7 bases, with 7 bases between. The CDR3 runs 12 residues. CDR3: CASSFVTNEQFF. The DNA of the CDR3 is TGCGCCAGCAGCTTTGTTACGAATGAGCAGTTCTTC.

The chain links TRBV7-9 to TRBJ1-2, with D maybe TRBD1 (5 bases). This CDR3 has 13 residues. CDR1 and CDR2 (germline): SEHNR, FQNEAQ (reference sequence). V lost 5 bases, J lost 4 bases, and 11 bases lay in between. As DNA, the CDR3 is TGTGCCAGCAGCCACGGGGCCGGCTATGGCTACACCTTC. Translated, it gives CASSHGAGYGYTF.

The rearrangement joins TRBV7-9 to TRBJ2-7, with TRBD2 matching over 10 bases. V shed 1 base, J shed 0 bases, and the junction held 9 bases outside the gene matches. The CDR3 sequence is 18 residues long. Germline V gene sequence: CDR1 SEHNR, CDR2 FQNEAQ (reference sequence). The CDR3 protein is CASSLGALAGDGSYEQYF. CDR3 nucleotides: TGTGCCAGCAGCTTAGGTGCCCTAGCGGGAGACGGCTCCTACGAGCAGTACTTC. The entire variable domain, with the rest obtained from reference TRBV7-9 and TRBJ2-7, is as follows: DTGVSQNPRHKITKRGQNVTFRCDPISEHNRLYWYRQTLGQGPEFLTYFQNEAQLEKSRLLSDRFSAERPKGSFSTLEIQRTEQGDSAMYLCASSLGALAGDGSYEQYFGPGTRLTVT.

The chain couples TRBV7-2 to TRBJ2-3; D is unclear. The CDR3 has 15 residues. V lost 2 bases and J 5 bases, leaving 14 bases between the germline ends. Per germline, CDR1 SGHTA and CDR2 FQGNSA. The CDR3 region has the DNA TGTGCCAGCAGCTTATCTAGACCGGTTATAGATACGCAGTATTTT. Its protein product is CASSLSRPVIDTQYF. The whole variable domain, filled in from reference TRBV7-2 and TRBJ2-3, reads GAGVSQSPSNKVTEKGKDVELRCDPISGHTALYWYRQSLGQGLEFLIYFQGNSAPDKSGLPSDRFSAERTGGSVSTLTIQRTQQEDSAVYLCASSLSRPVIDTQYFGPGTRLTVL.

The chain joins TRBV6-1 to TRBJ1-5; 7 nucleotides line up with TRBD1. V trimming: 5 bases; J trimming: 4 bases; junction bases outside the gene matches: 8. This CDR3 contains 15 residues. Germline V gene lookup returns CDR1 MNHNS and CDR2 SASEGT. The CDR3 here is CASSMARDRNQPQHF. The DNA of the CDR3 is TGTGCCAGCAGTATGGCCCGGGACAGAAATCAGCCCCAGCATTTT.

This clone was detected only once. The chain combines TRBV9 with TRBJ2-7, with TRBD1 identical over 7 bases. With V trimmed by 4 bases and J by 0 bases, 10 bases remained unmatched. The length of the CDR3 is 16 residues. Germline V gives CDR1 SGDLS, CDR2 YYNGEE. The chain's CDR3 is CASSLDPGTVSYEQYF. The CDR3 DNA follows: TGTGCCAGCAGCCTAGACCCCGGGACAGTCTCCTACGAGCAGTACTTC.

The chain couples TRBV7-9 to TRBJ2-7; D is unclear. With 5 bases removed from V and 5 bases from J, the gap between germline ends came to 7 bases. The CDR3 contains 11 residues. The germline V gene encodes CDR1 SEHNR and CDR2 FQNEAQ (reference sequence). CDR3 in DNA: TGTGCCAGCAGCCCCCTAGACGAGCAGTACTTC. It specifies CASSPLDEQYF.

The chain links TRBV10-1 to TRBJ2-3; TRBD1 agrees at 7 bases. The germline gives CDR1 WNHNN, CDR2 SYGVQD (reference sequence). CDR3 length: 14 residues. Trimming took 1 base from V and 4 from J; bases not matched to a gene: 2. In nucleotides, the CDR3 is TGCGCCAGCAGTGAGTGGCAGGGGGCAGATACGCAGTATTTT. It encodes CASSEWQGADTQYF.

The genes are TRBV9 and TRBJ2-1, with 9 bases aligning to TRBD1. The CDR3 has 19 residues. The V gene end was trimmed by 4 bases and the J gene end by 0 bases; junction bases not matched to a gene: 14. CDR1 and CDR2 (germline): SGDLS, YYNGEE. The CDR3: CASSPRPGQGSSSYNEQFF. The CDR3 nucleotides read TGTGCCAGCAGCCCAAGACCCGGACAGGGGTCTAGCTCCTACAATGAGCAGTTCTTC.

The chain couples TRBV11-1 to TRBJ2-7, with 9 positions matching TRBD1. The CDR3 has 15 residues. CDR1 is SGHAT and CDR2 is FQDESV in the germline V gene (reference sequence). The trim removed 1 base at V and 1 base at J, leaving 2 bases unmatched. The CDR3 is CASSLEGTGSYEQYF. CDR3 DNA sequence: TGTGCCAGCAGCTTAGAGGGGACAGGGTCCTACGAGCAGTACTTC. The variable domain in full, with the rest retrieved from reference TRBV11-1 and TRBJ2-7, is EAEVAQSPRYKITEKSQAVAFWCDPISGHATLYWYRQILGQGPELLVQFQDESVVDDSQLPKDRFSAERLKGVDSTLKIQPAELGDSAMYLCASSLEGTGSYEQYFGPGTRLTVT.

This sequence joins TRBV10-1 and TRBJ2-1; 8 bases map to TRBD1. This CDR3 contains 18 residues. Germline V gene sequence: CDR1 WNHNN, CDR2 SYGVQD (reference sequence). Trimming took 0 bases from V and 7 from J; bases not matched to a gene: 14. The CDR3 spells CASSESGRGPPLGNEQFF. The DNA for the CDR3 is TGCGCCAGCAGTGAGTCGGGCAGGGGGCCCCCTTTGGGGAATGAGCAGTTCTTC.

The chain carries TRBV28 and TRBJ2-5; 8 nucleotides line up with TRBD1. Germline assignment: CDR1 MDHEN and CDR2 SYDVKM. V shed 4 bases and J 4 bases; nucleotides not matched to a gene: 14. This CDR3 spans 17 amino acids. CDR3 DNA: TGTGCCAGCAGTTCCAATCAGGGGGCGCGTTATGGAGAGACCCAGTACTTC. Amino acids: CASSSNQGARYGETQYF. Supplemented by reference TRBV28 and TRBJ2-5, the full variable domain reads DVKVTQSSRYLVKRTGEKVFLECVQDMDHENMFWYRQDPGLGLRLIYFSYDVKMKEKGDIPEGYSVSREKKERFSLILESASTNQTSMYLCASSSNQGARYGETQYFGPGTRLLVL.

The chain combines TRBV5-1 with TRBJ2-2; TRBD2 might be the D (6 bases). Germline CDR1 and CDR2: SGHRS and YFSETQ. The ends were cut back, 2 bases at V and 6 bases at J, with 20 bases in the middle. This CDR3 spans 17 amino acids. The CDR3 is CASSLDVFGGAPGELFF. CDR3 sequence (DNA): TGCGCCAGCAGCTTAGATGTCTTCGGAGGGGCGCCCGGGGAGCTGTTTTTT.

The CDR3 spells CASRPRGQGKTDTQYF. CDR3 sequence (DNA): TGTGCCAGCAGACCCCGAGGACAGGGGAAGACAGATACGCAGTATTTT. This sequence joins TRBV7-9 and TRBJ2-3; 9 bases line up with TRBD1. The CDR3 sequence is 16 residues long. J lost 3 bases, V lost 6 bases, and 10 bases had no gene match. CDR1 and CDR2 (germline): SEHNR, FQNEAQ (reference sequence).

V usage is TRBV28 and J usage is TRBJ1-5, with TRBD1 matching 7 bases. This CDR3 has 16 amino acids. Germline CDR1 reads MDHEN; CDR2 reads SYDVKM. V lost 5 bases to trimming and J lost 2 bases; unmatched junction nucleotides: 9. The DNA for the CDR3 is TGTGCCAGCAGTCCCGAGACAGGGATAGGCAATCAGCCCCAGCATTTT. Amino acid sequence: CASSPETGIGNQPQHF. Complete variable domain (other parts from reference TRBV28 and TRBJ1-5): DVKVTQSSRYLVKRTGEKVFLECVQDMDHENMFWYRQDPGLGLRLIYFSYDVKMKEKGDIPEGYSVSREKKERFSLILESASTNQTSMYLCASSPETGIGNQPQHFGDGTRLSIL.

The CDR3 DNA follows: TGTGCCAGCAGCGTAGAGCCCCGTAGTAGCGGGATTGAGCAGTTCTTC. This codes for CASSVEPRSSGIEQFF. The chain combines TRBV9 with TRBJ2-1; 8 bases align to TRBD2. Trimming removed 0 bases from V and 9 bases from J; junction bases left unmatched: 11. The CDR3 loop spans 16 amino acids. Germline CDR1 reads SGDLS; CDR2 reads YYNGEE.

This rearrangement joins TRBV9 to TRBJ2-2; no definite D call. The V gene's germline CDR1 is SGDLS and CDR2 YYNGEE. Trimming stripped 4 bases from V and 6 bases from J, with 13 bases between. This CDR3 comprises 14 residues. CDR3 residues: CASSPRYLAGELFF. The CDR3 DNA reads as TGTGCCAGCAGCCCTAGGTACCTGGCCGGGGAGCTGTTTTTT.

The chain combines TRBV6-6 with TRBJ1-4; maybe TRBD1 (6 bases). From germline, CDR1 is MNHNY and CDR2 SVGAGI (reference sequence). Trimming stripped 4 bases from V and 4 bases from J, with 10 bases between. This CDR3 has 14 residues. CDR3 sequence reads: CASSSQGDNEKLFF. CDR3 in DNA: TGTGCCAGCAGTTCACAGGGAGATAATGAAAAACTGTTTTTT.